A single sample is the source of the 16 T cell receptor beta chains below, sequenced in a study of blood T cell repertoires in COVID-19. Using immunoSEQ multiplex PCR, the repertoire was profiled, and TCRdb retains in-frame clones only, with some absent. This sample has 150,000 to 200,000 clones, with about three quarters found just once. Sequencing used peripheral blood. The receptors were sampled from a man in his 60s with acute or convalescent COVID-19.

The chain uses TRBV3-1 (or the pseudogene TRBV3-2) and TRBJ2-1; TRBD2 might be the D (6 bases). The CDR3 runs to 14 residues. The V gene's germline CDR1 is LGHDT and CDR2 YNNKEL (reference sequence). Trimming stripped 1 base from V and 9 bases from J, with 13 bases between. The CDR3 is CASSQGGSGGEQFF. CDR3 coding DNA: TGTGCCAGCAGCCAAGGGGGTAGCGGAGGTGAGCAGTTCTTC.

The J gene is TRBJ2-1, the V gene TRBV2; D is unclear. The CDR3 is 12 amino acids. Germline V gives CDR1 SNHLY, CDR2 FYNNEI. V was trimmed by 7 bases and J by 3 bases, leaving 7 bases between them. CDR3 bases: TGTGCCAGCAATCAGTACTACAATGAGCAGTTCTTC. Translated, it gives CASNQYYNEQFF.

CDR3 in amino acids: CASSLQGHGYTF. The CDR3 coding sequence is TGTGCCAGCAGCCTACAGGGACATGGCTACACCTTC. This chain uses TRBV3-1 (or the pseudogene TRBV3-2) with TRBJ1-2, with a weak D call TRBD1 (6 bases). Germline CDR1 reads LGHDT; CDR2 reads YNNKEL (reference sequence). The V end lost 4 bases, the J end lost 6 bases, and 9 bases lay between the germline ends. This CDR3 is built from 12 residues.

This clone came up once. J is TRBJ2-2 and V is TRBV5-1; TRBD1 matches 10 bases. After removal of 7 bases from V and 7 bases from J, the junction contained 10 bases not matched to a gene. The CDR3 sequence is 15 residues long. The germline V gene has CDR1 SGHRS and CDR2 YFSETQ. The CDR3 DNA reads TGCGCCAGCGTGTCCGGGACAGGGGAGAGCGGGGAGCTGTTTTTT. It translates to CASVSGTGESGELFF.

The chain has TRBV10-2 and TRBJ2-5; 8 bases are a match to TRBD2. J gave up 4 bases and V 7 bases, and 11 bases lay outside the gene matches. Germline assignment: CDR1 WSHSY and CDR2 SAAADI. The CDR3 sequence is 15 residues long. The CDR3 DNA sequence: TGCGCCAGCACCGAAGGGACTAGAGAGCCAGAGACCCAGTACTTC. This encodes CASTEGTREPETQYF.

The rearrangement joins TRBV6-5 to TRBJ1-5; 7 nucleotides agree with TRBD1. The germline V gene has CDR1 MNHEY and CDR2 SVGAGI. J gave up 7 bases and V 6 bases, and 6 bases lay outside the gene matches. CDR3 size: 13 residues. CDR3 residues: CASSTGERQPQHF. CDR3 bases: TGTGCCAGCAGCACAGGGGAACGGCAGCCCCAGCATTTT.

The chain has TRBV6-5 and TRBJ1-1; no clear D. The CDR3 consists of 14 residues. V dropped 3 bases and J dropped 1 base, with 9 bases sitting between them. Germline V gene lookup returns CDR1 MNHEY and CDR2 SVGAGI. The CDR3 DNA is TGTGCCAGCAGTTATTACGGGGAGAACACTGAAGCTTTCTTT. Translation: CASSYYGENTEAFF.

This rearrangement joins TRBV19 to TRBJ1-5, with D possibly being TRBD1 (6 bases). Germline V gene data show CDR1 as LNHDA and CDR2 as SQIVND (reference sequence). This CDR3 is built from 15 residues. Deletions cut 4 bases from V and 5 bases from J, with 15 bases between. The CDR3, as DNA: TGTGCCAGTAGTAGAAGGGGGATCGGGGATCAGCCCCAGCATTTT. It is translated as CASSRRGIGDQPQHF.

The chain links TRBV5-4 to TRBJ2-7; 7 positions match TRBD2. CDR3 size: 14 residues. V gave up 0 bases and J gave up 5 bases; unmatched junction bases: 5. CDR1 SGHNT and CDR2 YYREEE come from the germline V gene (reference sequence). In nucleotides, the CDR3 is TGTGCCAGCAGCTTGGACGGACTAGGTGACGAGCAGTACTTC. This encodes CASSLDGLGDEQYF.

This clone was found once. The gene calls are TRBV27 and TRBJ2-1; 15 bases map to TRBD2. Germline V gene data show CDR1 as MNHEY and CDR2 as SMNVEV (reference sequence). The V and J ends lost 6 bases and 4 bases, in that order; junction bases with no gene match: 10. The CDR3 runs to 18 residues. The chain's CDR3 is CASSRTGLAGGPYNEQFF. The CDR3 coding sequence is TGTGCCAGCAGCCGGACAGGACTAGCGGGGGGGCCTTACAATGAGCAGTTCTTC.

The J gene is TRBJ1-6, the V gene TRBV4-3, with 7 bases matching TRBD1. The germline V gene has CDR1 LGHNA and CDR2 YSLEER. The CDR3 is made up of 17 amino acids. V shed 3 bases and J 10 bases; nucleotides not matched to a gene: 15. This chain's CDR3 is CASSHRGLGTSGSPLHF. The CDR3, as DNA: TGCGCCAGCAGCCACAGGGGGTTGGGGACATCGGGGTCACCCCTCCACTTT.

The chain joins TRBV5-6 to TRBJ2-7; the D gene is possibly TRBD1 (6 bases). The V and J ends lost 10 bases and 0 bases respectively, with 14 bases between them. Germline V gives CDR1 SGHDT, CDR2 YYEEEE. The CDR3 runs 13 residues. The CDR3 region is CADPGDTSYEQYF. The CDR3 DNA is TGTGCCGACCCCGGGGACACCTCCTACGAGCAGTACTTC.

The rearrangement joins TRBV30 to TRBJ2-2; TRBD1 might be the D (5 bases). The V and J ends lost 3 bases and 6 bases respectively, with 14 bases between them. The CDR3 has 14 amino acids. Germline V CDR1 and CDR2: GTSNPN, SVGIG (reference sequence). This CDR3 is CAWSVQIGAGELFF. DNA of the CDR3: TGTGCCTGGAGCGTACAGATAGGGGCCGGGGAGCTGTTTTTT.

This clone qualifies as medium-sized. The J gene is TRBJ2-1, the V gene TRBV5-1; TRBD2 matches at 7 bases. With V trimmed by 6 bases and J by 6 bases, 6 bases remained unmatched. The CDR3 has 13 amino acids. The V gene's germline CDR1 is SGHRS and CDR2 YFSETQ. In DNA, the CDR3 is TGCGCCAGCAATGAGGGAGGGGCCAATGAGCAGTTCTTC. This translates into CASNEGGANEQFF.

V gene TRBV19 combines with J gene TRBJ1-5; D is unclear. Trimming removed 0 bases from V and 0 bases from J, with 9 bases in between. The CDR3 has 16 amino acids. CDR1 LNHDA and CDR2 SQIVND come from the germline V gene (reference sequence). The CDR3 DNA sequence: TGTGCCAGTAGTATAGATCACGGGTATAGCAATCAGCCCCAGCATTTT. It is translated as CASSIDHGYSNQPQHF.

This clone was observed once. J is TRBJ1-5 and V is TRBV24-1, with D possibly being TRBD1 (5 bases). CDR1 and CDR2 (germline): KGHDR, SFDVKD. This CDR3 has 14 residues. The V end lost 4 bases, the J end lost 3 bases, and 9 bases lay between the germline ends. CDR3 bases: TGTGCCACCAGTGACCTGACAGACAATCAGCCCCAGCATTTT. Its translation: CATSDLTDNQPQHF.